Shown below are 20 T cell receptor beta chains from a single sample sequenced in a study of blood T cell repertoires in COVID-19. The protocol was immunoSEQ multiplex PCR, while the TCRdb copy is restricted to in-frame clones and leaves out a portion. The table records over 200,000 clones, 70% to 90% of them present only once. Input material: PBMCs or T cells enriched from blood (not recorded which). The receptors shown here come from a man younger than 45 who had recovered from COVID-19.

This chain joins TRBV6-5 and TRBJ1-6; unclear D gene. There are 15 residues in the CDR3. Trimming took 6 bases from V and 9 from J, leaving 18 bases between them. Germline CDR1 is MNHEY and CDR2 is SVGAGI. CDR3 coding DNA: TGTGCCAGCAGCCTCGGGTCTAGCGGAGGTTCACCCCTCCACTTT. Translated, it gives CASSLGSSGGSPLHF.

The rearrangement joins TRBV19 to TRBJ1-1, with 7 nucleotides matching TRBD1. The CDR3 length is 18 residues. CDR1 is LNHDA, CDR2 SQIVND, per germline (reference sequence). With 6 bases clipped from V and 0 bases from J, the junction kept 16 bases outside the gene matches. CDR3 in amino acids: CASSAGKGAKTMNTEAFF. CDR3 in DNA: TGTGCCAGTAGCGCGGGGAAGGGGGCCAAGACTATGAACACTGAAGCTTTCTTT.

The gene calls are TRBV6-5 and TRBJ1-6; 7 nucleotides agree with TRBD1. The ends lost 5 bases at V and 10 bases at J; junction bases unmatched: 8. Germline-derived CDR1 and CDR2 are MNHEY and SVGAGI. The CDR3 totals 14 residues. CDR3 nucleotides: TGTGCCAGCAGTACCCAAGGACAGGCCTCACCCCTCCACTTT. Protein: CASSTQGQASPLHF.

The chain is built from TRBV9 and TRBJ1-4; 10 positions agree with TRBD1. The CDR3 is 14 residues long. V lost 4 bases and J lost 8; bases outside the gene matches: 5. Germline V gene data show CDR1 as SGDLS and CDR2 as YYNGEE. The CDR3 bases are TGTGCCAGCAGCTTGACAGGGGGCCAAGAAAAACTGTTTTTT. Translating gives CASSLTGGQEKLFF.

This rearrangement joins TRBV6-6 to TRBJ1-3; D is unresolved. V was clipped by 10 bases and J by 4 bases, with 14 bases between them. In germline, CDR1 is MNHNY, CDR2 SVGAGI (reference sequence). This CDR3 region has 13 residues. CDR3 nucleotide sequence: TGTGCCACGGTCGGCGAACTAGGAAACACCATATATTTT. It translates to CATVGELGNTIYF.

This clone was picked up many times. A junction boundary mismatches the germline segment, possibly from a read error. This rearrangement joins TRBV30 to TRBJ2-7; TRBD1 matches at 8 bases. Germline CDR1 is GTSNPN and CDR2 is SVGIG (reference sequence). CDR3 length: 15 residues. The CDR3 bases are TGTGCCTGGAGTGTCAGGGGGCTTGAATCCTCCGAGCAGTACTTC. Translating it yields CAWSVRGLESSEQYF.

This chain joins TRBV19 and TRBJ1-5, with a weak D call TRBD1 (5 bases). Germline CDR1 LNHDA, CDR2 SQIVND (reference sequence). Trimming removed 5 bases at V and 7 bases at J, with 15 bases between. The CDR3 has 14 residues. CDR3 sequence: CASSPAGIGQPQHF. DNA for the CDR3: TGTGCCAGTAGTCCCGCAGGGATAGGGCAGCCCCAGCATTTT.

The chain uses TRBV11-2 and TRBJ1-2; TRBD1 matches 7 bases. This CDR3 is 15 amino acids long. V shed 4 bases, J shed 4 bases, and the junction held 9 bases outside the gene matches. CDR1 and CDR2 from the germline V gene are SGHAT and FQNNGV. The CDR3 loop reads CASSSIRTGGYGYTF. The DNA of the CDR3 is TGTGCCAGCAGCTCCATCAGGACAGGCGGCTATGGCTACACCTTC.

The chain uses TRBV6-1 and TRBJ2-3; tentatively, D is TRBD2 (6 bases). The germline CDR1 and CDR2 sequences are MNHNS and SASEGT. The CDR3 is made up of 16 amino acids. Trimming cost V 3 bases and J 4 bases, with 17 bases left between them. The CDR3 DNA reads TGTGCCAGCAGTGATTTTGGGAGGCCGACCCCAGATACGCAGTATTTT. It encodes CASSDFGRPTPDTQYF.

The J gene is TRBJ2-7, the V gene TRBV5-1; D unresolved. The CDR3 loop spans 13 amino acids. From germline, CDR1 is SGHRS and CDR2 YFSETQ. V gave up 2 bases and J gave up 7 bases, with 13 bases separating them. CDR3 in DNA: TGCGCCAGCAGCTTACAGTCCTTAAGAGAGCAGTACTTC. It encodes CASSLQSLREQYF.

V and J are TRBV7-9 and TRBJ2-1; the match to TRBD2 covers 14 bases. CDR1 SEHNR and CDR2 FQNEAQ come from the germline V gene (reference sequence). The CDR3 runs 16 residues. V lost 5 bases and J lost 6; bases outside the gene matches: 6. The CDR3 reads CASSNTGTSGSNEQFF. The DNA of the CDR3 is TGTGCCAGCAGCAATACCGGGACTAGCGGGAGCAATGAGCAGTTCTTC.

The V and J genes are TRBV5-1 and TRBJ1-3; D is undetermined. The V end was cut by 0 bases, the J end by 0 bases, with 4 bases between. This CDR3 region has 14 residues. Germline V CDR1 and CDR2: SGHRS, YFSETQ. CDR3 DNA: TGCGCCAGCAGCTTGGGTAGCTCTGGAAACACCATATATTTT. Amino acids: CASSLGSSGNTIYF.

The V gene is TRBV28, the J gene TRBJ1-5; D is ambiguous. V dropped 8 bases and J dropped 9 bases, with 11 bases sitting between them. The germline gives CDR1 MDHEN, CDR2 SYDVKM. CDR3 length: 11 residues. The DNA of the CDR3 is TGTGCCAGCTCCCTCGAGGGGCCCCAGCATTTT. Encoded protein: CASSLEGPQHF.

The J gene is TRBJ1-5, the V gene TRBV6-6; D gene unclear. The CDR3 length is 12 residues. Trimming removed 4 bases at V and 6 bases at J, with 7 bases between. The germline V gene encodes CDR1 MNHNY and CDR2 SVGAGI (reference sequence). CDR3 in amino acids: CASSSAGQPQHF. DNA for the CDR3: TGTGCCAGCAGTTCCGCGGGTCAGCCCCAGCATTTT.

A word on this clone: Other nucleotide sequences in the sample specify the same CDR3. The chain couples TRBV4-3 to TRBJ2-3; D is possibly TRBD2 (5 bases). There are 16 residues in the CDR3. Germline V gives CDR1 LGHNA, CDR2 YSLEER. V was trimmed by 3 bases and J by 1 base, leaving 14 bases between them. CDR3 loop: CASSQERTGGTDTQYF. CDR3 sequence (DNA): TGCGCCAGCAGCCAGGAACGAACCGGGGGCACAGATACGCAGTATTTT.

The CDR3 DNA sequence: TGTGCCACCAGGGGACAGGGAAACAGGAATTCACCCCTCCACTTT. Its protein product is CATRGQGNRNSPLHF. The chain joins TRBV6-5 to TRBJ1-6; TRBD1 matches 9 bases. Germline CDR1 is MNHEY and CDR2 is SVGAGI. CDR3 size: 15 residues. J lost 7 bases, V lost 10 bases, and 11 bases had no gene match.

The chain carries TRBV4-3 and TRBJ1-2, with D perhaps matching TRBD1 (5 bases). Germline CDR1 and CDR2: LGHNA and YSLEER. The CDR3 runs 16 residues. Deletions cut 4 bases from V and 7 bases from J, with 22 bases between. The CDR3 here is CASSPSYTPGGGGYTF. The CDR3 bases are TGCGCCAGCAGCCCTTCTTACACCCCCGGGGGAGGTGGCTACACCTTC.

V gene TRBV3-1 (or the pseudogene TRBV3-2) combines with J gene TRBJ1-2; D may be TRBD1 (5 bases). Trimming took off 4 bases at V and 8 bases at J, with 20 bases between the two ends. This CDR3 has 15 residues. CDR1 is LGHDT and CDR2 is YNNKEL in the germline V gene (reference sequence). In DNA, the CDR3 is TGTGCCAGCAGCCGCTCAGGAAGGGGAGGGTACGGCTACACCTTC. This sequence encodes CASSRSGRGGYGYTF.

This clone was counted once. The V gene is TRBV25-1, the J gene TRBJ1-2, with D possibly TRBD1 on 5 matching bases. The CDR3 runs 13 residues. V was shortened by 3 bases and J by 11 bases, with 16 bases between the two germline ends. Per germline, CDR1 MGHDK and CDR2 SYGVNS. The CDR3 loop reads CASSEGGGRRYTF. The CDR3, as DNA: TGTGCCAGCAGTGAGGGGGGAGGGAGAAGGTACACCTTC.

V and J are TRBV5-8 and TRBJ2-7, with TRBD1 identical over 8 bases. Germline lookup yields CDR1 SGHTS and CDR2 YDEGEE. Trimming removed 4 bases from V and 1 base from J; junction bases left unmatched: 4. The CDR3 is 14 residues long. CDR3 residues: CASSQWDRSYEQYF. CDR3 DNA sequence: TGTGCCAGCAGCCAGTGGGACAGGTCCTACGAGCAGTACTTC.